The next 5 T cell receptor beta chains were all read from a single sample in a study of tumor-infiltrating lymphocytes in primary liver carcinoma. RNA isolated from unsorted whole blood supplied the blood RNA, with germline DNA also extracted. With a constant-region primer, TCR beta cDNA was made from approximately 520 ng of total RNA. Three rounds of nested multiplex PCR with slightly modified ARM-PCR produced TCR beta libraries. Running ten to eleven cycles apiece, the first two PCR rounds relied on TRBV1-TRBV30 forward primers together with a C-beta reverse primer. TCRdb reprocessed the multiplex PCR reads with MiXCR, giving one entry per CDR3 protein. Of fewer than 350,000 distinct CDR3 sequences in the sample, 60% to 80% were seen once. Sequences were obtained from peripheral blood. The receptor source for this set is a man aged 40-49 years with primary liver carcinoma and hepatitis B virus infection.

A note on this clonotype: A read error may be the cause here, since a much bigger clone is one base away. V gene TRBV6-1 combines with J gene TRBJ2-3; 10 bases match TRBD2. Germline values: CDR1 MNHNS, CDR2 SASEGT. The length of the CDR3 is 15 residues. CDR3 sequence reads: CTSSEGTSGTDTQYF. The CDR3 DNA follows: TGTACCAGCAGTGAAGGGACTAGCGGCACAGATACGCAGTATTTT.

This clonotype occurred once. Relative to the germline gene, one junction end is altered; a read error may explain this. V gene TRBV6-2 or TRBV6-3 combines with J gene TRBJ2-1, with 9 bases lining up with TRBD2. The CDR3 consists of 16 residues. Germline V gene lookup returns CDR1 MNHEY and CDR2 SVGEGT. The CDR3 DNA reads TGTGCCAGCAGTCCCCGGATTAGCGGGAGAGCAAATGGGCAGTTCTTC. Translating gives CASSPRISGRANGQFF.

This clonotype has more than one count but fewer than ten. A much larger clone is a single base away; this may be a read error. This chain joins TRBV4-2 and TRBJ2-2, with 9 nucleotides matching TRBD2. This CDR3 has 16 residues. CDR1 LGHNA and CDR2 YNFKEQ come from the germline V gene. This CDR3 is CASSQGLAGIAGGLFF. DNA of the CDR3: TGTGCCAGCAGCCAAGGTCTAGCGGGAATTGCCGGGGGGCTGTTTTTT.

A note on this clonotype: This clone may be a read error of a much larger clone one base away. The J gene is TRBJ2-4, the V gene TRBV6-6; the match to TRBD2 covers 7 bases. CDR3 length equals 17 residues. Germline-derived CDR1 and CDR2 are MNHNY and SVGAGI (reference sequence). The CDR3 nucleotides read TGTGCCTGCAGCTCGACTGGGGAGGGCCTAGCCAAAAACATTCAGTACTTC. Translation: CACSSTGEGLAKNIQYF.

The table lists this clonotype with a count of one. The CDR3 does not end in the conserved phenylalanine or tryptophan, so this is likely a read error. The chain uses TRBV4-2 and TRBJ2-2; no firm D call. The CDR3 sequence is 13 residues long. V lost 4 bases and J lost 7, with 10 bases in between. Per germline, CDR1 LGHNA and CDR2 YNFKEQ. CDR3 DNA: TGTGCCAGCAGCCGAGGAGATGACGGGGAGCTGTTTTCT. Protein product: CASSRGDDGELFS.